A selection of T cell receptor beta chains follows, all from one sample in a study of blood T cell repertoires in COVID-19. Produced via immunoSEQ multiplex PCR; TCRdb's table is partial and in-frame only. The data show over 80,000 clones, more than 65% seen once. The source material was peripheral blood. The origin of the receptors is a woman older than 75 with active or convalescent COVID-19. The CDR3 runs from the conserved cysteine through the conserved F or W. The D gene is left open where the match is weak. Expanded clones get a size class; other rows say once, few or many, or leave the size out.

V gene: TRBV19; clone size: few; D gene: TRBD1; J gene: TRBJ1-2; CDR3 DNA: TGTGCCAGTAGGGAGCTTGGACAGGCGACAAACTATGGCTACACCTTC; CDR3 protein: CASRELGQATNYGYTF
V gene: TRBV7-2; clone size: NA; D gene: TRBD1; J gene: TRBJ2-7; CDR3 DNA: TGTGCCAGCAGCTTACCAGACAGGGGGCGGGGCGAGCAGTACTTC; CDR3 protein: CASSLPDRGRGEQYF
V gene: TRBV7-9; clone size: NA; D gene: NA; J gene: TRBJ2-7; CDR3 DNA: TGTGCCAGCAGCTCCCTGACAGGACTCGGCTACGAGCAGTACTTC; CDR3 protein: CASSSLTGLGYEQYF
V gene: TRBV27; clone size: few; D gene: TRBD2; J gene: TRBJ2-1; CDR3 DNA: TGTGCCAGCAGTCAAAAGGCGGGAGGAGTCAATGAGCAGTTCTTC; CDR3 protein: CASSQKAGGVNEQFF
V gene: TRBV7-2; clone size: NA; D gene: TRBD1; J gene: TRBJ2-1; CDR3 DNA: TGTGCCAGCAGACCGGACAGGGGATACAATGAGCAGTTCTTC; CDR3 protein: CASRPDRGYNEQFF
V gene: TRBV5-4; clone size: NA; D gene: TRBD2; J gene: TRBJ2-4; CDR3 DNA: TGTGCCAGCAGCTTGGAGCTAGCGGGTAGCCAAAACATTCAGTACTTC; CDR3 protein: CASSLELAGSQNIQYF
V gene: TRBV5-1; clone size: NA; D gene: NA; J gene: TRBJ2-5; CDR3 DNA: TGCGCCAGCAGCCTACAGGCGAACCAAGAGACCCAGTACTTC; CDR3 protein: CASSLQANQETQYF
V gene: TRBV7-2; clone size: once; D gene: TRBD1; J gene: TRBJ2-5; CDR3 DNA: TGTGCCAGCAGCTGGGACAGGGGTCAAGAGACCCAGTACTTC; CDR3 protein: CASSWDRGQETQYF
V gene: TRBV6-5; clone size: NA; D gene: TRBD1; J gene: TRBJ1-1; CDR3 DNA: TGTGCCAGCAGCCCATACGGACAGGGGAACACTGAAGCTTTCTTT; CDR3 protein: CASSPYGQGNTEAFF
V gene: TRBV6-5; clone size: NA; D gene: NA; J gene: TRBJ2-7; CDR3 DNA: TGTGCCAGCAAATTGACAGGAACCTACGAGCAGTACTTC; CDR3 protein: CASKLTGTYEQYF
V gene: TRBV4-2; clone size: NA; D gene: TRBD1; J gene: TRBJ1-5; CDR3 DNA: TGTGCCAGCAGCCATCACCAGGCAGGGGGGAGCGGTCAGCCCCAGCATTTT; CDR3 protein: CASSHHQAGGSGQPQHF
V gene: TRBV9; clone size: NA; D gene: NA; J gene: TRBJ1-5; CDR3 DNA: TGTGCCAGCAGCCAGGGCGTGGATCAGCCCCAGCATTTT; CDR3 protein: CASSQGVDQPQHF
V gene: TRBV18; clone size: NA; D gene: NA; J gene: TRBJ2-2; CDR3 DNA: TGTGCCAGCTCAGTCACTTTAGCGGAGAACACCGGGGAGCTGTTTTTT; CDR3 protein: CASSVTLAENTGELFF
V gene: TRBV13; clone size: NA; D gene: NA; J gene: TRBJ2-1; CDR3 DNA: TGTGCCAGCAGCCCCGCCTACAATGAGCAGTTCTTC; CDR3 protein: CASSPAYNEQFF
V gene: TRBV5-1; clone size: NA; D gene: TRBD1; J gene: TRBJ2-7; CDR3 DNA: TGTGCCAGCAGTGGACAGGGCAACGAGCAGTACTTC; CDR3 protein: CASSGQGNEQYF
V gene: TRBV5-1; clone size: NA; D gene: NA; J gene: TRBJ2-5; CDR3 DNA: TGTGCCAGCAGCTTGGCCCTCCAAGAGACCCAGTACTTC; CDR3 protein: CASSLALQETQYF
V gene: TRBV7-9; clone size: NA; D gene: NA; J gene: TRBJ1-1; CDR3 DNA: TGTGCCAGCAGCTCGCAGTCCGGGACTGAAGCTTTCTTT; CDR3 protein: CASSSQSGTEAFF
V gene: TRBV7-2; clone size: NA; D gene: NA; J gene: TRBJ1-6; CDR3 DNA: TGTGCCAGCAGCTTAATATCCTATAATTCACCCCTCCACTTT; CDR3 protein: CASSLISYNSPLHF
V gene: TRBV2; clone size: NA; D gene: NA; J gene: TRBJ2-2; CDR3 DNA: TGTGCCAGCAGGTGGGGGACTTCGAACACCGGGGAGCTGTTTTTT; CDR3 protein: CASRWGTSNTGELFF
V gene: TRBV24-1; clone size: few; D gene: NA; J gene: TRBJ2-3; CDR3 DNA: TGTGCCACCAGTGAGAAACAAGCGTATACAGATACGCAGTATTTT; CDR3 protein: CATSEKQAYTDTQYF
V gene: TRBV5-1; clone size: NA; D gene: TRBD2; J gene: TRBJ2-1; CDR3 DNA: TGCGCCAGCAGCCCCCATACTAGCGGCTTAAATGAGCAGTTCTTC; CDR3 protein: CASSPHTSGLNEQFF
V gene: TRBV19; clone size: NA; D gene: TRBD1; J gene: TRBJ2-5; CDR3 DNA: TGTGCCAGTAGTACCGGACAGGGGGGCGAGACCCAGTACTTC; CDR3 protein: CASSTGQGGETQYF
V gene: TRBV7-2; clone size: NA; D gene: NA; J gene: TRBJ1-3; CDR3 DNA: TGTGCCAGCAGCTTAGCTCCCGTCACCGGGACATTCCCTAGAGACACCATATATTTT; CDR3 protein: CASSLAPVTGTFPRDTIYF
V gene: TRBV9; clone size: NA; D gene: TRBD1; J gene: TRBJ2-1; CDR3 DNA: TGTGCCAGCAGCTTCCGGGACAGGGGAGGATACAATGAGCAGTTCTTC; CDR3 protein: CASSFRDRGGYNEQFF
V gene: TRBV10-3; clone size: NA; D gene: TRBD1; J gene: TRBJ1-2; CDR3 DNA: TGTGCCATCACCCCACAGGGGGTGGATGGCTACACCTTC; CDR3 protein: CAITPQGVDGYTF
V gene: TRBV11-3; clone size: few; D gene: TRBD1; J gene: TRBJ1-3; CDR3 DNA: TGTGCCAGCAGCCCTGGACAGGGCCCTGGAAACACCATATATTTT; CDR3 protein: CASSPGQGPGNTIYF
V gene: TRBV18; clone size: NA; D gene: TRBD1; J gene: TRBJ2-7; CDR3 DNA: TGTGCCAGCTCACCTACCGGGACAGGGGGGTACGAGCAGTACTTC; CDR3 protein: CASSPTGTGGYEQYF
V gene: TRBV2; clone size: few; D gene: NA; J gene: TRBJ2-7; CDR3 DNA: TGTGCCAGCAGTGAACAGGGGCGCATATCCTACGAGCAGTACTTC; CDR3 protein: CASSEQGRISYEQYF
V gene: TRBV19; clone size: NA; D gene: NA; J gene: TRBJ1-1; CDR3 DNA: TGTGCCAGTAGCGCAGGGAACACTGAAGCTTTCTTT; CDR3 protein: CASSAGNTEAFF
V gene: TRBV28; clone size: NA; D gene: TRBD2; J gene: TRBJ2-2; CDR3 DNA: TGTGCCAGCAGTTTAGGGCTAGCGGGGGGCACCGGGGAGCTGTTTTTT; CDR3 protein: CASSLGLAGGTGELFF
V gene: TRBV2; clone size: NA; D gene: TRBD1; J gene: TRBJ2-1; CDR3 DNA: TGTGCCAGCAGTGGGGGACCGACAGGGAACAATGAGCAGTTCTTC; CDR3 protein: CASSGGPTGNNEQFF
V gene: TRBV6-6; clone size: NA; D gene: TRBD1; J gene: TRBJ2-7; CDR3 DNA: TGTGCCAGCAGTTACGGCTCTGGACAGGGGGTGAGGGAGCAGTACTTC; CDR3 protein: CASSYGSGQGVREQYF
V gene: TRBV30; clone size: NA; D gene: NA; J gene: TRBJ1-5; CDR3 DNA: TGTGCCTGGAGTGTAGGAGATGGGCCCCAGCATTTT; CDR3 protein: CAWSVGDGPQHF
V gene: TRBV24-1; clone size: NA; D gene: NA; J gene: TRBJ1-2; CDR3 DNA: TGTGCCACCAGTGATACCCACAGGCCCCTCTACTATGGCTACACCTTC; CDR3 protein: CATSDTHRPLYYGYTF
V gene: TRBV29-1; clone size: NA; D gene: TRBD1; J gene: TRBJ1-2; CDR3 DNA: TGCAGCGTTGGGGCGGGACAGGCTTACTATGGCTACACCTTC; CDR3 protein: CSVGAGQAYYGYTF
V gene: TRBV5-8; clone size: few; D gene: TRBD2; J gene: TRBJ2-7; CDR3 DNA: TGTGCCAGCACCCCAGCGGGAGACCTGTTCGAGCAGTACTTC; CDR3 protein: CASTPAGDLFEQYF
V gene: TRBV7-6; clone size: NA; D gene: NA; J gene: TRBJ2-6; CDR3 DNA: TGTGCCAGCAGCTTAGGGGGGGCTGGGGCCAACGTCCTGACTTTC; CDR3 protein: CASSLGGAGANVLTF
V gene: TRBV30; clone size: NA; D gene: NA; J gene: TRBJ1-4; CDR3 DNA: TGTGCCTGGAGTGCAAGCAATAATGAAAAACTGTTTTTT; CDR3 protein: CAWSASNNEKLFF
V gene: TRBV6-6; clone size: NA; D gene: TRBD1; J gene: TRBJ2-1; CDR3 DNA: TGTGCCAGCAGCTATAAGGGACAGCACGCCTACAATGAGCAGTTCTTC; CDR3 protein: CASSYKGQHAYNEQFF
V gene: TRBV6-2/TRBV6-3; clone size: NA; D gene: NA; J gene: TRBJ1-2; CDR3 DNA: TGTGCCAGCAGTTACGGTACTCATGGCTACACCTTC; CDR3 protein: CASSYGTHGYTF
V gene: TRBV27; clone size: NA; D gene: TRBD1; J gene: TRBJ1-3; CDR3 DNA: TGTGCCAGCAGTGACAGGGTTGGAAACACCATATATTTT; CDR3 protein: CASSDRVGNTIYF
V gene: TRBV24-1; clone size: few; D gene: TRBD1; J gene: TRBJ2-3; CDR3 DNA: TGTGCCACCAGTTTGGGACAGGGAACGGATACGCAGTATTTT; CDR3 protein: CATSLGQGTDTQYF
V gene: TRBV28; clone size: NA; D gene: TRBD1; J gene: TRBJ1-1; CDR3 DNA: TGTGCCAGCAGTTTCGGGACAGGGTCGAACACTGAAGCTTTCTTT; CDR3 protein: CASSFGTGSNTEAFF
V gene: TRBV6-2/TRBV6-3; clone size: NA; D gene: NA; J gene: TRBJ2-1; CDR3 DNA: TGTGCCAGCAGTTATATTGCGGGACCCTCCTACAATGAGCAGTTCTTC; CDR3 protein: CASSYIAGPSYNEQFF
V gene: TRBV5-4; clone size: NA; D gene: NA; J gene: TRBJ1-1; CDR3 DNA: TGTGCCAGCAGCCTGCGTAACGGGGTAGGGATTGAAGCTTTCTTT; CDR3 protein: CASSLRNGVGIEAFF
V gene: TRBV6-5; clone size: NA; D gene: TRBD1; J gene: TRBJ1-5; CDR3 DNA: TGTGCCAGCAGGAAGACAGGGGAGGTTCAGCCCCAGCATTTT; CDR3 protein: CASRKTGEVQPQHF
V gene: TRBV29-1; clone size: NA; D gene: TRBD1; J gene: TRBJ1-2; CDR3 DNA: TGCAGCGCTGCCGGGACAGGGTGGAACTATGGCTACACCTTC; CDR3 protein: CSAAGTGWNYGYTF
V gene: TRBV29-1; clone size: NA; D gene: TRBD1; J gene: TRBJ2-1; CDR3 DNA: TGCAGCGTTGGTCTGGCGCCAGGGGGTGAGCAGTTCTTC; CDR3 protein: CSVGLAPGGEQFF
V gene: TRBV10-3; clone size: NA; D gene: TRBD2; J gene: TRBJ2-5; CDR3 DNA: TGTGCCATCAGTGAGGAGGGACTAGCGGAGGTAAAGGAGACCCAGTACTTC; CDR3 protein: CAISEEGLAEVKETQYF